One sample yielded the 13 T cell receptor beta chains listed below, sequenced in a study of blood T cell repertoires in COVID-19. This table comes from immunoSEQ multiplex PCR, and its TCRdb copy is limited to in-frame clones, with some not included. The sample includes more than 45,000 clones, 86% of them seen just once. Sequenced sample: peripheral blood. These receptors were taken from an elderly man with acute or convalescent COVID-19.

V gene TRBV5-1 combines with J gene TRBJ2-5; TRBD2 matches at 10 bases. CDR3 length: 15 amino acids. The J segment lost 1 base and the V segment lost 4 bases, leaving 4 bases of the junction unmatched. Germline CDR1 SGHRS, CDR2 YFSETQ. In DNA form, the CDR3 reads TGCGCCAGCAGCCCACTAGCGGGGACCCAAGAGACCCAGTACTTC. Encoded protein: CASSPLAGTQETQYF.

The rearrangement uses TRBV6-6 and TRBJ2-7; TRBD2 matches 7 bases. The length of the CDR3 is 13 residues. The germline CDR1 and CDR2 sequences are MNHNY and SVGAGI (reference sequence). J gave up 5 bases and V 7 bases, and 8 bases lay outside the gene matches. CDR3: CASTGAGMNEQYF. In DNA, the CDR3 is TGTGCCAGCACCGGAGCGGGGATGAACGAGCAGTACTTC.

The chain links TRBV10-1 to TRBJ2-7, with D possibly being TRBD1 (6 bases). In germline, CDR1 is WNHNN, CDR2 SYGVQD (reference sequence). V was cut by 5 bases and J by 0 bases, with 8 bases left in between. The CDR3 loop spans 13 amino acids. CDR3 nucleotides: TGCGCCAGCAGTCAAGGGGGCTCCTACGAGCAGTACTTC. Amino acids: CASSQGGSYEQYF.

This chain uses TRBV7-2 with TRBJ1-1; possibly TRBD1 for D (5 bases). Looked up from germline, CDR1 is SGHTA and CDR2 is FQGNSA. This CDR3 has 15 residues. V was trimmed by 3 bases and J by 2 bases, leaving 13 bases between them. The chain's CDR3 is CASSFAGGLNTEAFF. Written as DNA, the CDR3 is TGTGCCAGCAGCTTCGCGGGGGGTCTTAACACTGAAGCTTTCTTT. Using reference TRBV7-2 and TRBJ1-1 for the parts outside the CDR3, the full variable domain is GAGVSQSPSNKVTEKGKDVELRCDPISGHTALYWYRQSLGQGLEFLIYFQGNSAPDKSGLPSDRFSAERTGGSVSTLTIQRTQQEDSAVYLCASSFAGGLNTEAFFGQGTRLTVV.

This clone was observed a single time. V gene TRBV13 combines with J gene TRBJ2-1; 9 nucleotides align to TRBD1. Germline loops: CDR1 PRHDT, CDR2 FYEKMQ (reference sequence). The V segment lost 1 base and the J segment 5 bases; nucleotides outside the gene matches: 3. This CDR3 comprises 15 residues. CDR3 nucleotide sequence: TGTGCCAGCAGCTTAGAGGGACAGGGAAACAATGAGCAGTTCTTC. It is translated as CASSLEGQGNNEQFF.

This clone was counted a single time. This sequence joins TRBV19 and TRBJ2-2; 8 nucleotides match TRBD1. The CDR3 contains 18 residues. Germline V gives CDR1 LNHDA, CDR2 SQIVND (reference sequence). The trim removed 6 bases at V and 7 bases at J, leaving 19 bases unmatched. CDR3 sequence: CASRTTRQGAVSVGELFF. CDR3 bases: TGTGCCAGTAGAACCACCCGGCAGGGGGCGGTTAGTGTCGGGGAGCTGTTTTTT.

This chain uses TRBV18 with TRBJ1-4; D call uncertain. Trimming stripped 6 bases from V and 7 bases from J, with 15 bases between. This CDR3 region has 14 residues. Looked up from germline, CDR1 is KGHSH and CDR2 is LQKENI. The CDR3 spells CASSYGGDSEKLFF. CDR3 DNA sequence: TGTGCCAGCTCCTACGGCGGGGATAGTGAAAAACTGTTTTTT.

The rearrangement joins TRBV4-3 to TRBJ1-1; D remains ambiguous. The CDR3 runs to 11 residues. Trimming pared 7 bases from V and 0 bases from J, leaving 3 bases between. Germline CDR1 and CDR2: LGHNA and YSLEER. The CDR3 sequence: CASNLNTEAFF. CDR3 DNA: TGCGCCAGCAACTTGAACACTGAAGCTTTCTTT.

This sequence joins TRBV6-2 or TRBV6-3 and TRBJ1-1; 10 bases fit TRBD1. The germline gives CDR1 MNHEY, CDR2 SVGEGT. Trimming cost V 5 bases and J 5 bases; bases outside gene matches: 5. The CDR3 loop spans 14 amino acids. CDR3 loop: CASSGTGVGTEAFF. The CDR3 DNA reads TGTGCCAGCAGTGGGACAGGGGTTGGAACTGAAGCTTTCTTT.

The genes are TRBV29-1 and TRBJ2-3; D not certain. Trimming took 6 bases from V and 5 from J, leaving 9 bases between them. Germline V gives CDR1 SQVTM, CDR2 ANQGSEA. The CDR3 is 11 amino acids. The CDR3 loop reads CSVAELDTQYF. In DNA, the CDR3 is TGCAGCGTCGCGGAGCTAGATACGCAGTATTTT.

The chain uses TRBV10-3 and TRBJ1-1; 7 nucleotides match TRBD1. This CDR3 has 14 amino acids. Germline assignment: CDR1 ENHRY and CDR2 SYGVKD. The J segment lost 0 bases and the V segment lost 5 bases, leaving 3 bases of the junction unmatched. The CDR3 spells CAISTTGMNTEAFF. CDR3 sequence (DNA): TGTGCCATCAGTACGACAGGGATGAACACTGAAGCTTTCTTT.

CDR3 residues: CASSPQKYEQYF. As DNA, the CDR3 is TGTGCCAGCAGCCCCCAGAAGTACGAGCAGTACTTC. The chain is built from TRBV7-9 and TRBJ2-7; D is ambiguous. V was cut by 5 bases and J by 4 bases, with 9 bases left in between. The germline V gene has CDR1 SEHNR and CDR2 FQNEAQ (reference sequence). This CDR3 spans 12 amino acids.

The chain is built from TRBV7-2 and TRBJ1-2; 11 bases line up with TRBD1. From germline, CDR1 is SGHTA and CDR2 FQGNSA. The CDR3 totals 14 residues. J gave up 7 bases and V 3 bases, and 4 bases lay outside the gene matches. The CDR3 reads CASSLGQGEGGYTF. DNA for the CDR3: TGTGCCAGCAGCTTGGGACAGGGGGAGGGTGGCTACACCTTC. Combining the CDR3 with reference TRBV7-2 and TRBJ1-2 gives the whole variable domain GAGVSQSPSNKVTEKGKDVELRCDPISGHTALYWYRQSLGQGLEFLIYFQGNSAPDKSGLPSDRFSAERTGGSVSTLTIQRTQQEDSAVYLCASSLGQGEGGYTFGSGTRLTVV.